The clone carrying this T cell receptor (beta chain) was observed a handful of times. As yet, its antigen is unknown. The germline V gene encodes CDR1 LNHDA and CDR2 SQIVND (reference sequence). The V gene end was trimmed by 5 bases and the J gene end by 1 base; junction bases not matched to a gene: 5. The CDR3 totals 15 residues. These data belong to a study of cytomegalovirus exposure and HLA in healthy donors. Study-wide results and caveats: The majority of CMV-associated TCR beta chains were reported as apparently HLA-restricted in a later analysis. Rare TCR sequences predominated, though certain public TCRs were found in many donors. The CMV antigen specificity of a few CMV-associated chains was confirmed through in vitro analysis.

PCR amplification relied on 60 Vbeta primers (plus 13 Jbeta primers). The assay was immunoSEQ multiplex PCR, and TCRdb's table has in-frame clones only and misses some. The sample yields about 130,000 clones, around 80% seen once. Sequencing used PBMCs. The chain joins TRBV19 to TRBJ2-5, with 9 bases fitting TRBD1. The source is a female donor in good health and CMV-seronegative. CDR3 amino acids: CASSGPGQGQETQYF. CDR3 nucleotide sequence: TGTGCCAGTAGTGGGCCGGGACAGGGCCAAGAGACCCAGTACTTC.